Included here is one TCR beta chain sequence, with context. The antigen remains undetermined. Sequencing in the ViraFEST assay came after antigen-specific CD4+ T cells had been expanded with viral peptide pools, which were used to stimulate PBMC. After less than 11 days in culture, the CD4+ T cells were isolated. A PCR test confirmed that the person had SARS-CoV-2 infection between March and December 2020. TCRdb's table, derived via immunoSEQ multiplex PCR, lists solely in-frame clones and lacks some. Counted here are nearly 45,000 clones, approximately 70% occurring once; the ten biggest clones make up about 30%. This sample was included in a study of vaccination effects on CD4 cells after COVID-19. Trimming pared 2 bases from V and 5 bases from J, leaving 4 bases between. This CDR3 region has 11 residues. CDR1 GTSNPN and CDR2 SVGIG come from the germline V gene (reference sequence).

V and J are TRBV30 and TRBJ2-4; D gene ambiguous. Sequencing used CD4+ T cells from PBMCs cultured with a peptide pool, obtained before COVID-19 vaccination. The clonotype comes from a human donor who had a prior SARS-CoV-2 infection. Written as DNA, the CDR3 is TGTGCCTGGAGTATCCAAAACATTCAGTACTTC. Protein product: CAWSIQNIQYF.